Given below is one T cell receptor beta chain in context. Its target is not known. This may stem from a read error, because a much larger clone lies one nucleotide away. These data come from a study of molecular identifiers for immune sequencing clone quantification. Findings and caveats of the study: Highly expanded clone sizes could be underestimated through barcode sharing by identical TCR molecules.

Bulk TCR libraries were made with methods that had been previously described and with listed TCR primers. Each CDR3 protein gets one entry after TCRdb re-called the PCR reads with MiXCR. There are 97,000 or so distinct CDR3 sequences in the sample; about 24% occur only once, and around 0.92% lies in the top ten. Investigators produced naive CD8 libraries from approximately 20,000 to 1,000,000 sorted cells, drawing on 10%, 30% or 50% RNA. A CD8+CD4-CCR7+CD45RA+ gate was used to sort naive CD8 T cells. The source material was naive CD8+ T cells from blood, with Jurkat cell RNA spiked in. Subset: FACS-sorted CD8+CD4-CCR7+CD45RA+ naive T cells. The TCR sequence derives from a human donor in good health. Some libraries in this study had Jurkat cell RNA spiked in.

DNA of the CDR3: TGTGCCAGGGGAGGGACATATTCTAGCTCTGGGGCCAACGTCCAGACTTTC. It codes for CARGGTYSSSGANVQTF. J is TRBJ2-6 and V is TRBV28; possible D gene TRBD2, 7 bases. Germline V gives CDR1 MDHEN, CDR2 SYDVKM. There are 17 residues in the CDR3.